Below are 9 T cell receptor beta chains sequenced from a single sample in a study of STAT5B mutations in CD4+ large granular lymphocyte leukemia. Sequencing was performed with immunoSEQ multiplex PCR; in TCRdb, only in-frame clones are kept and a portion is missing. The table shows approximately 32,000 clones, with approximately 90% occurring only once. Specimen: CD4+ T cells from blood buffy coats. All receptors derive from a human donor in good health.

This rearrangement joins TRBV19 to TRBJ2-5, with 7 bases fitting TRBD1. Germline V gives CDR1 LNHDA, CDR2 SQIVND (reference sequence). V shed 3 bases, J shed 8 bases, and the junction held 6 bases outside the gene matches. The CDR3 extends over 13 amino acids. The CDR3 loop reads CASSIYTGATQYF. The CDR3 coding sequence is TGTGCCAGTAGTATCTACACAGGGGCTACCCAGTACTTC.

The genes are TRBV10-3 and TRBJ1-2; D is undetermined. The germline V gene has CDR1 ENHRY and CDR2 SYGVKD. Trimming stripped 7 bases from V and 2 bases from J, with 17 bases between. This CDR3 is built from 15 residues. The DNA for the CDR3 is TGTGCCATCAACCCCGGGCAGGAGACGAACTATGGCTACACCTTC. This encodes CAINPGQETNYGYTF.

The V and J genes are TRBV13 and TRBJ1-2; the D is unclear. This CDR3 has 19 amino acids. The germline gives CDR1 PRHDT, CDR2 FYEKMQ (reference sequence). V was trimmed by 0 bases and J by 2 bases, leaving 22 bases between them. CDR3 bases: TGTGCCAGCAGCTTAGGCCGTGGGTGGAACAGAGGAGGAAACTATGGCTACACCTTC. It codes for CASSLGRGWNRGGNYGYTF. Using reference TRBV13 and TRBJ1-2 for the parts outside the CDR3, the full variable domain is AAGVIQSPRHLIKEKRETATLKCYPIPRHDTVYWYQQGPGQDPQFLISFYEKMQSDKGSIPDRFSAQQFSDYHSELNMSSLELGDSALYFCASSLGRGWNRGGNYGYTFGSGTRLTVV.

The chain joins TRBV19 to TRBJ2-7; 11 positions match TRBD1. The CDR3 loop spans 14 amino acids. The germline V gene has CDR1 LNHDA and CDR2 SQIVND (reference sequence). The J segment lost 11 bases and the V segment lost 6 bases, leaving 12 bases of the junction unmatched. DNA of the CDR3: TGTGCCAGTAGGACCGGACAGGGGGCGAGGAGGGAGTACTTC. Its protein product is CASRTGQGARREYF.

The genes are TRBV5-1 and TRBJ2-7; maybe TRBD2 (6 bases). V was clipped by 0 bases and J by 4 bases, with 14 bases between them. The CDR3 is 15 amino acids. In germline, CDR1 is SGHRS, CDR2 YFSETQ. CDR3 amino acids: CASSLGGSGVYEQYF. CDR3 sequence (DNA): TGCGCCAGCAGCTTGGGCGGTAGCGGAGTTTACGAGCAGTACTTC.

The genes are TRBV7-3 and TRBJ1-2, with 10 bases lining up with TRBD1. Unmatched junction bases numbered 6, after V lost 6 bases and J lost 8 bases. The CDR3 spans 13 residues. The germline CDR1 and CDR2 sequences are SGHTA and FQGTGA. CDR3 sequence reads: CASSSDRGRGYTF. For the CDR3, the DNA is TGTGCCAGCAGTTCGGACAGGGGGAGAGGCTACACCTTC.

This clone was detected only once. The chain combines TRBV7-3 with TRBJ2-1; TRBD2 is a possible D gene (5 bases). The V gene lost 3 bases and the J gene lost 0 bases, with 9 bases spanning the gap. The CDR3 contains 15 residues. Germline V gives CDR1 SGHTA, CDR2 FQGTGA. CDR3 sequence (DNA): TGTGCCAGCAGCTTTACTAGTAGCTCCTACAATGAGCAGTTCTTC. Translating it yields CASSFTSSSYNEQFF.

V and J are TRBV11-2 and TRBJ1-2; 7 bases are a match to TRBD1. CDR1 and CDR2 from the germline V gene are SGHAT and FQNNGV. Trimming at V came to 0 bases and at J to 4 bases, leaving 5 bases not matched to a gene. The CDR3 is 15 amino acids. The CDR3 sequence: CASSLDPWDSYGYTF. The CDR3 DNA reads as TGTGCCAGCAGCTTAGATCCCTGGGACAGCTATGGCTACACCTTC.

The chain has TRBV11-2 and TRBJ2-3, with 8 nucleotides matching TRBD2. The V gene's germline CDR1 is SGHAT and CDR2 FQNNGV. This CDR3 has 18 amino acids. Germline trimming cut 3 bases from V and 2 bases from J; bases unmatched to any gene: 13. DNA for the CDR3: TGTGCCAGCAGCTTTGGGGTGTCTAGCGGGTTGAACACAGATACGCAGTATTTT. Residues: CASSFGVSSGLNTDTQYF.